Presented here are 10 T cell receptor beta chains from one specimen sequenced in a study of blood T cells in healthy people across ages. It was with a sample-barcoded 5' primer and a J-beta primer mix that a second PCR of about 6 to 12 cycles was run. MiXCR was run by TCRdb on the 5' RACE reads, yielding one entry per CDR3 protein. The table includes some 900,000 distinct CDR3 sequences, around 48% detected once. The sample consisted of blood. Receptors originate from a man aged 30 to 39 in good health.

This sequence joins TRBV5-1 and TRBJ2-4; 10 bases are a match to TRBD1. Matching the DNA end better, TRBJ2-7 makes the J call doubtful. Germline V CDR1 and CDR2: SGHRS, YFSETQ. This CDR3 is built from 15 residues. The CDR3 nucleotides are TGCGCCAGCAGCTCCTTACCGGGACAGGGGAACGAGCAGTACTTC. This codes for CASSSLPGQGNEQYF.

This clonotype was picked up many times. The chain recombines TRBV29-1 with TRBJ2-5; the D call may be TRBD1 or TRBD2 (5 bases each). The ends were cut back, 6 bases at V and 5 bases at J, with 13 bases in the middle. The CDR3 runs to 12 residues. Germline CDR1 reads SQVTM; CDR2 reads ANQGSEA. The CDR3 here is CSVRDPGETQYF. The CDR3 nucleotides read TGCAGCGTCCGGGACCCAGGGGAGACCCAGTACTTC.

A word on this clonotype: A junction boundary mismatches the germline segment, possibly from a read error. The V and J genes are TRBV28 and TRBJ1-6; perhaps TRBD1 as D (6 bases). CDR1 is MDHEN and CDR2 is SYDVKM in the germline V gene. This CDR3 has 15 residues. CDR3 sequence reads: CASRTANSYNSPLHF. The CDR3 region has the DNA TGTGCGAGCAGGACAGCCAACTCCTATAATTCACCCCTCCACTTT.

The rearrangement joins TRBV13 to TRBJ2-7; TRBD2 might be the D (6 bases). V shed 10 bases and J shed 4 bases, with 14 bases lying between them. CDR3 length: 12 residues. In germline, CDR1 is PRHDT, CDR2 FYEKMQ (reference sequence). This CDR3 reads CANSRREYEQYF. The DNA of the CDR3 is TGTGCCAATTCGCGGAGGGAGTACGAGCAGTACTTC.

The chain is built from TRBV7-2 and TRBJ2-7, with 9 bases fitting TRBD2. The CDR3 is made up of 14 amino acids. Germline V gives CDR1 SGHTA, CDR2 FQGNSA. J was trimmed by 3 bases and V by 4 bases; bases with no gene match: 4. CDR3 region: CASSYSGGYYEQYF. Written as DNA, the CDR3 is TGTGCCAGCAGCTATAGCGGGGGCTACTACGAGCAGTACTTC. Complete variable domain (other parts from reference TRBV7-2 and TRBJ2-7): GAGVSQSPSNKVTEKGKDVELRCDPISGHTALYWYRQSLGQGLEFLIYFQGNSAPDKSGLPSDRFSAERTGGSVSTLTIQRTQQEDSAVYLCASSYSGGYYEQYFGPGTRLTVT.

The CDR3 DNA is TGCAGCGTTGAAGATCTTGCAGGACAGGGAGGCGATACGCAGTATTTT. Translated: CSVEDLAGQGGDTQYF. The rearrangement links TRBV29-1 to TRBJ2-3; 8 positions match TRBD1. Germline V gene data show CDR1 as SQVTM and CDR2 as ANQGSEA. The CDR3 totals 16 residues. V shed 0 bases and J 6 bases; nucleotides not matched to a gene: 11.

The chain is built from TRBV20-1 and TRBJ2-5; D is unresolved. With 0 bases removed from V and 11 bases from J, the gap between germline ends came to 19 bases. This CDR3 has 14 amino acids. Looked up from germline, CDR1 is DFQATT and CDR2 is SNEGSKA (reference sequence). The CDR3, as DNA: TGCAGTGCTAGAGATGCGGCAATACACAATGAGCAGTACTTC. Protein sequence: CSARDAAIHNEQYF.

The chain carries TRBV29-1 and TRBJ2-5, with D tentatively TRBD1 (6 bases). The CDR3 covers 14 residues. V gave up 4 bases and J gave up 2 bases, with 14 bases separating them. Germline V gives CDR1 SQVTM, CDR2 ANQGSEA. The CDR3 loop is CSVVSGEHQETQYF. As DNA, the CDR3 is TGCAGCGTTGTCTCAGGGGAACATCAAGAGACCCAGTACTTC.

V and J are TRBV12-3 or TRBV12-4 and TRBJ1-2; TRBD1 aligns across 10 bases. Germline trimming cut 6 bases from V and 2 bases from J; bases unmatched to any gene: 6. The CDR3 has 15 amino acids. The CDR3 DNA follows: TGTGCCAGCAGCAACCGGGACAGGGGAAACTATGGCTACACCTTC. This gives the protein CASSNRDRGNYGYTF.

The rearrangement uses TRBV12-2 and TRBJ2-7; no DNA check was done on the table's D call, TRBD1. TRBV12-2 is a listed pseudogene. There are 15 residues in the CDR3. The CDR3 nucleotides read TGTGCAAGTCGCACGAGGGACAGATCCTCCTACGAGCAGTACTTC. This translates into CASRTRDRSSYEQYF.